Below, 18 T cell receptor beta chains from the same sample are listed, as sequenced in a study of T cells in Graves' hyperthyroidism and ophthalmopathy. Amplified TCR beta CDR3 regions came from RNA transcripts. In the first-round RT-PCR of the TCR CDR3, the HTBI primer set was used. TCRdb used MiXCR to reprocess the multiplex PCR reads, holding one entry per CDR3 protein. This sample has under 700,000 distinct CDR3 sequences, with about a sixth found just once. The specimen was blood. The receptors originated from a woman aged 18-29 years with Graves' hyperthyroidism.

This clonotype was recorded a few times. CDR3 DNA sequence: TGTGCCAGCAGTTACACCCAACCGACAGGGGGATACTCCTATAATTCACCCCTCCACTTT. Translating gives CASSYTQPTGGYSYNSPLHF. The rearrangement links TRBV6-6 to TRBJ1-6; 9 bases match TRBD1. With V trimmed by 2 bases and J by 0 bases, 11 bases remained unmatched. Germline CDR1 is MNHNY and CDR2 is SVGAGI (reference sequence). This CDR3 has 20 residues.

This clonotype came up many times. The chain carries TRBV12-3 or TRBV12-4 and TRBJ2-5, with 10 nucleotides matching TRBD2. Trimming took 5 bases from V and 2 from J; bases not matched to a gene: 11. The CDR3 loop spans 17 amino acids. CDR3 nucleotides: TGTGCCAGCAGTCCCTCACGAGATAGCGGGGGGCAAGAGACCCAGTACTTC. This gives the protein CASSPSRDSGGQETQYF.

In this sample, this clonotype turned up a few times. The chain combines TRBV12-3 or TRBV12-4 with TRBJ2-1; 10 positions match TRBD1. The CDR3 is 15 residues long. The trim removed 5 bases at V and 6 bases at J, leaving 7 bases unmatched. CDR3 amino acids: CASSRRDRGTNEQFF. Written as DNA, the CDR3 is TGTGCCAGCAGTCGCCGGGACAGGGGCACCAATGAGCAGTTCTTC.

V is TRBV7-2 and J is TRBJ2-4; no reliable D call. V was clipped by 2 bases and J by 4 bases, with 6 bases between them. Germline CDR1 SGHTA, CDR2 FQGNSA. The CDR3 contains 13 residues. CDR3 bases: TGTGCCAGCAGCTTATACAGAAAAAACATTCAGTACTTC. It yields the protein CASSLYRKNIQYF.

There are a few counts of this clonotype. The chain joins TRBV19 to TRBJ2-1; 10 positions agree with TRBD1. This CDR3 comprises 16 residues. Trimming removed 6 bases from V and 9 bases from J; junction bases left unmatched: 14. Germline V lookup: CDR1 LNHDA, CDR2 SQIVND (reference sequence). CDR3 region: CASRTLTGGALSEQFF. The CDR3 coding sequence is TGTGCCAGTAGAACCCTGACAGGGGGCGCCCTATCTGAGCAGTTCTTC.

This clonotype was counted between two and nine times. This chain connects TRBV5-1 to TRBJ2-5; D might be TRBD2 (5 bases). The CDR3 length is 14 residues. In germline, CDR1 is SGHRS, CDR2 YFSETQ. V shed 1 base and J shed 5 bases, with 12 bases lying between them. CDR3 sequence: CASSLSRRRETQYF. CDR3 coding DNA: TGCGCCAGCAGCTTGTCCCGGAGGAGGGAGACCCAGTACTTC.

Points on this clonotype: A single base separates this from a much larger clone, so it may be a read error. V is TRBV3-1 and J is TRBJ2-3, with 13 bases matching TRBD2. The length of the CDR3 is 17 residues. From germline, CDR1 is LGHDT and CDR2 YNNKEL (reference sequence). The CDR3 protein is CTSSPPWTSGRGDTQYF. As DNA, the CDR3 is TGTACCAGCAGCCCTCCCTGGACTAGCGGGAGAGGGGATACGCAGTATTTT.

The gene calls are TRBV9 and TRBJ1-2, with a possible D match to TRBD1 (5 bases). The germline V gene encodes CDR1 SGDLS and CDR2 YYNGEE. V gave up 0 bases and J gave up 5 bases, with 14 bases separating them. The CDR3 is 15 residues long. CDR3 DNA: TGTGCCAGCAGCGTAGAAGCAGGGAGAAGTTATGGCTACACCTTC. It translates to CASSVEAGRSYGYTF.

This clonotype came up many times. The gene calls are TRBV12-3 or TRBV12-4 and TRBJ2-3; D is possibly TRBD2 (6 bases). The CDR3 is 14 residues long. V shed 3 bases and J shed 1 base, with 8 bases lying between them. The chain's CDR3 is CASSFTGGTDTQYF. The CDR3 coding sequence is TGTGCCAGCAGTTTTACGGGGGGCACAGATACGCAGTATTTT.

This clonotype was found a few times. This rearrangement joins TRBV5-1 to TRBJ2-2; D is uncertain. The CDR3 totals 11 residues. V was clipped by 7 bases and J by 7 bases, with 8 bases between them. CDR1 is SGHRS and CDR2 is YFSETQ in the germline V gene. The CDR3 loop is CASRRGGELFF. CDR3 nucleotides: TGCGCCAGCCGGCGTGGCGGGGAGCTGTTTTTT.

This CDR3 reads CASSPRDQYF. CDR3 DNA sequence: TGTGCCAGCAGCCCCCGGGACCAGTACTTC. This rearrangement joins TRBV3-1 to TRBJ2-5, with a weak D call TRBD2 (5 bases). This CDR3 contains 10 residues. Germline values: CDR1 LGHDT, CDR2 YNNKEL (reference sequence). V lost 4 bases to trimming and J lost 10 bases, with 7 bases between them.

This clonotype was counted at least ten times. The chain recombines TRBV11-3 with TRBJ2-4, with 9 bases lining up with TRBD1. V shed 5 bases, J shed 2 bases, and the junction held 7 bases outside the gene matches. This CDR3 is 16 amino acids long. Germline CDR1 is SGHNT and CDR2 is YENEEA. CDR3 amino acids: CASSMGQGWTKNIQYF. CDR3 DNA: TGTGCCAGCAGCATGGGACAGGGCTGGACCAAAAACATTCAGTACTTC.

The J gene is TRBJ2-2, the V gene TRBV6-2 or TRBV6-3, with D possibly TRBD2 on 5 matching bases. CDR3 size: 13 residues. Germline CDR1 MNHEY, CDR2 SVGEGT. The V and J ends lost 7 bases and 7 bases respectively, with 13 bases between them. CDR3 sequence reads: CASNVRGLGELFF. The DNA for the CDR3 is TGTGCCAGCAACGTTAGAGGGCTCGGGGAGCTGTTTTTT.

This clonotype was observed at least ten times. V gene TRBV5-1 combines with J gene TRBJ2-3, with a tentative D call TRBD2 (6 bases). This CDR3 is 16 amino acids long. Germline V gene sequence: CDR1 SGHRS, CDR2 YFSETQ. V dropped 4 bases and J dropped 3 bases, with 18 bases sitting between them. CDR3 in amino acids: CASSLGTPGRTDTQYF. For the CDR3, the DNA is TGCGCCAGCAGCCTGGGGACTCCCGGTAGGACAGATACGCAGTATTTT.

This clonotype occurred many times. V usage is TRBV18 and J usage is TRBJ2-5, with 9 bases aligning to TRBD1. The CDR3 has 14 amino acids. CDR1 and CDR2 (germline): KGHSH, LQKENI. The trim removed 3 bases at V and 5 bases at J, leaving 4 bases unmatched. CDR3 sequence (DNA): TGTGCCAGCTCACCGAACAGGGGGCAGGAGACCCAGTACTTC. This translates into CASSPNRGQETQYF.

This clonotype has at least ten counts. The rearrangement links TRBV6-1 to TRBJ2-7; tentatively, D is TRBD2 (6 bases). The CDR3 length is 16 residues. V shed 1 base and J shed 0 bases, with 13 bases lying between them. Germline assignment: CDR1 MNHNS and CDR2 SASEGT. The CDR3 here is CASSEEVGGYSYEQYF. The CDR3 bases are TGTGCCAGCAGTGAAGAGGTTGGGGGGTACTCCTACGAGCAGTACTTC.

This clonotype has more than one count but fewer than ten. This sequence joins TRBV5-1 and TRBJ2-5; the D gene is possibly TRBD1 (6 bases). This CDR3 contains 16 residues. V lost 1 base and J lost 5, with 18 bases in between. Per the germline V gene, CDR1 is SGHRS and CDR2 is YFSETQ. DNA of the CDR3: TGCGCCAGCAGCTTGTTAGCGCAGGGGAGCGGTGAGACCCAGTACTTC. Protein sequence: CASSLLAQGSGETQYF.

This rearrangement joins TRBV28 to TRBJ2-7; 7 bases match TRBD2. Per the germline V gene, CDR1 is MDHEN and CDR2 is SYDVKM. The V and J ends lost 3 bases and 2 bases, in that order; junction bases with no gene match: 13. The CDR3 has 17 amino acids. The CDR3 here is CASSFFPGREHPYEQYF. Written as DNA, the CDR3 is TGTGCCAGCAGTTTTTTCCCCGGGCGGGAGCACCCCTACGAGCAGTACTTC.